This TCR beta chain was captured in a study of CD4+ T cells in melanoma. Regarding the study as a whole: A reported correlation linked neoantigen-specific CD4+ T cells to CD8+, macrophage and B cell function. Reportedly, melanoma neoantigen-specific CD4+ T cells showed varied differentiation states.

The germline gives CDR1 MNHEY, CDR2 SMNVEV (reference sequence). This CDR3 has 14 amino acids. Unmatched junction bases numbered 9, after V lost 6 bases and J lost 6 bases. Comment on this clone: Antigen specificity is unknown.

TCRdb keeps only in-frame clones here, not all; method: immunoSEQ multiplex PCR. Counted here are fewer than 20,000 clones, less than 85% occurring once; the ten biggest clones make up approximately 12%. Sequencing was carried out using cells from a culture (not recorded whether cultured in vitro). This sequence was found in a human donor with melanoma. The chain is built from TRBV27 and TRBJ2-7, with 9 nucleotides matching TRBD1. Here the CDR3 reads CASRLVQGAGEQYF. CDR3 bases: TGTGCCAGCAGGCTCGTACAGGGGGCGGGCGAGCAGTACTTC.